Reported below is one T cell receptor (beta chain). The antigen remains unidentified. PCR primers comprised 60 Vbeta and 13 Jbeta primers. Measured with immunoSEQ multiplex PCR; TCRdb has only the in-frame clones, and not every one. The sample includes 100,000 to 150,000 clones, around 85% of them seen just once. The data are from a study of cytomegalovirus exposure and HLA in healthy donors. Study findings and constraints: Sequencing had likely introduced a cluster of highly shared sequence variants as an artifact.

CDR1 is LGHNT and CDR2 is FRNRAP in the germline V gene. CDR3 length: 17 residues. V dropped 0 bases and J dropped 1; count of bases not matched to a gene: 3. This chain uses TRBV12-5 with TRBJ2-2; 9 bases agree with TRBD1. The TCR comes from a boy between 5 and 17 years old in good health and CMV-seronegative. Source material: PBMCs. The CDR3 DNA reads TGTGCTAGTGGTTTGGTGTTGGGACAGGGGAACACCGGGGAGCTGTTTTTT. Translated: CASGLVLGQGNTGELFF. The full variable domain, its missing parts supplied by reference TRBV12-5 and TRBJ2-2, is DARVTQTPRHKVTEMGQEVTMRCQPILGHNTVFWYRQTMMQGLELLAYFRNRAPLDDSGMPKDRFSAEMPDATLATLKIQPSEPRDSAVYFCASGLVLGQGNTGELFFGEGSRLTVL.